These T cell receptor beta chains were read from a single sample in a study of blood T cell repertoires in COVID-19. Sequencing used immunoSEQ multiplex PCR; TCRdb keeps in-frame clones, though not all of them. The table lists some 80,000 clones, roughly 88% of them singletons, with over 2.5% in the top ten. Material for sequencing was peripheral blood. All receptors derive from a human donor in a cohort sampled during active COVID-19. Each CDR3 is given with its conserved first and last residue. The order of the fields is V gene, J gene, D gene, clone size, CDR3 protein, CDR3 DNA. D genes are given only for firm matches. Clone size is not always given. Where it is, it says once, few, many or a class for expanded clones.

>TRBV5-4|TRBJ2-1|TRBD2|NA
CASSLGASGKYNEQFF
TGTGCCAGCAGCTTGGGGGCTAGCGGAAAATACAATGAGCAGTTCTTC
>TRBV2|TRBJ1-1|TRBD1|few
CASSEFPGTGVEAFF
TGTGCCAGCAGTGAATTTCCCGGGACAGGCGTCGAAGCTTTCTTT
>TRBV6-1|TRBJ1-5|TRBD1|NA
CASSEWTGSNQPQHF
TGTGCCAGCAGTGAGTGGACAGGGTCAAATCAGCCCCAGCATTTT
>TRBV6-4|TRBJ2-1|TRBD1|once
CASRGRGTTGAEYYNEQFF
TGTGCCAGCCGCGGCCGGGGAACAACAGGGGCAGAGTACTACAATGAGCAGTTCTTC
>TRBV11-2|TRBJ2-2|NA|NA
CASSLSGTNTGELFF
TGTGCCAGCAGCTTATCAGGAACGAACACCGGGGAGCTGTTTTTT
>TRBV9|TRBJ2-7|NA|NA
CASSPTGGVTYEQYF
TGTGCCAGCAGCCCTACTGGCGGGGTTACCTACGAGCAGTACTTC
>TRBV5-6|TRBJ2-5|NA|few
CASSLNLKTQYF
TGTGCCAGCAGCTTGAATTTAAAGACCCAGTACTTC
>TRBV5-6|TRBJ2-7|NA|NA
CASSLGAGYEQYF
TGTGCCAGCAGCTTGGGAGCCGGGTACGAGCAGTACTTC
>TRBV30|TRBJ2-6|TRBD1|NA
CAWITGTGAFGANVLTF
TGTGCCTGGATCACCGGGACAGGGGCGTTTGGGGCCAACGTCCTGACTTTC
>TRBV7-2|TRBJ2-1|NA|NA
CASSPRHGFGYNEQFF
TGTGCCAGCAGTCCTCGGCACGGGTTTGGGTACAATGAGCAGTTCTTC
>TRBV7-9|TRBJ2-3|TRBD1|once
CASSGNRGLPTDTQYF
TGTGCCAGCAGCGGCAACAGGGGGCTCCCCACAGATACGCAGTATTTT
>TRBV6-6|TRBJ2-1|TRBD2|NA
CASSRPIAGRSYNEQFF
TGTGCCAGCAGTCGTCCCATAGCGGGACGATCTTACAATGAGCAGTTCTTC
>TRBV27|TRBJ2-5|TRBD2|NA
CASSLLAGTSGSRKTQYF
TGTGCCAGCAGTTTATTAGCCGGGACTAGCGGGAGTAGGAAGACCCAGTACTTC
>TRBV28|TRBJ1-6|TRBD1|NA
CASKTGGQNSPLHF
TGTGCCAGCAAAACAGGGGGCCAAAATTCACCCCTCCACTTT
>TRBV19|TRBJ1-4|NA|NA
CASSSGVATNEKLFF
TGTGCCAGTAGTTCGGGGGTCGCTACTAATGAAAAACTGTTTTTT
>TRBV11-2|TRBJ2-2|TRBD1|NA
CASSLRTGTNTGELFF
TGTGCCAGCAGCTTAAGGACAGGAACGAACACCGGGGAGCTGTTTTTT
>TRBV20-1|TRBJ2-5|NA|once
CSASPSPAQETQYF
TGCAGTGCTAGTCCTAGCCCGGCTCAAGAGACCCAGTACTTC
>TRBV9|TRBJ2-7|TRBD1|NA
CASSAAGQGTYEQYF
TGTGCCAGCAGCGCCGCGGGACAGGGTACCTACGAGCAGTACTTC
>TRBV18|TRBJ2-3|TRBD1|NA
CASSPQPGQSTDTQYF
TGTGCCAGCTCACCCCAACCGGGACAGTCCACAGATACGCAGTATTTT
>TRBV4-1|TRBJ1-2|TRBD1|NA
CASSQATGSLYYGYTF
TGCGCCAGCAGCCAAGCGACAGGGTCCTTATACTATGGCTACACCTTC
>TRBV29-1|TRBJ2-1|NA|NA
CSVGDRSSYNEQFF
TGCAGCGTTGGCGACCGGAGCTCCTACAATGAGCAGTTCTTC
>TRBV30|TRBJ2-7|TRBD1|NA
CAWSHGQARYEQYF
TGTGCCTGGAGTCACGGACAGGCCCGCTACGAGCAGTACTTC
>TRBV29-1|TRBJ2-3|TRBD1|NA
CSGGTGLTDTQYF
TGCAGCGGGGGGACAGGGCTTACAGATACGCAGTATTTT
>TRBV6-5|TRBJ1-4|NA|NA
CASSYGGVNEKLFF
TGTGCCAGCAGTTACGGAGGGGTGAATGAAAAACTGTTTTTT
>TRBV19|TRBJ2-3|TRBD2|NA
CASSIDPAGGVDTQYF
TGTGCCAGTAGTATAGATCCAGCGGGGGGGGTAGATACGCAGTATTTT
>TRBV4-3|TRBJ1-6|NA|NA
CASREVFGSSPLHF
TGCGCCAGCCGTGAAGTGTTCGGGTCGTCACCCCTCCACTTT
>TRBV27|TRBJ1-1|TRBD1|NA
CASSLARQGAGGTEAFF
TGTGCCAGCAGTTTAGCCCGACAGGGGGCTGGGGGCACTGAAGCTTTCTTT
>TRBV7-2|TRBJ2-5|NA|NA
CASSPRGAGLGSETQYF
TGTGCCAGCAGCCCGCGGGGTGCGGGGCTTGGATCGGAGACCCAGTACTTC
>TRBV7-9|TRBJ1-1|TRBD1|NA
CASSLWDRGANTEAFF
TGTGCCAGCAGCTTGTGGGACAGGGGAGCGAACACTGAAGCTTTCTTT
>TRBV9|TRBJ2-3|TRBD2|NA
CASSVGLSGGRTDTQYF
TGTGCCAGCAGCGTAGGACTTAGCGGGGGGCGCACAGATACGCAGTATTTT
>TRBV14|TRBJ2-7|TRBD2|NA
CASSRSSGGIYEQYF
TGTGCCAGCAGCCGGTCCAGCGGGGGGATCTACGAGCAGTACTTC
>TRBV19|TRBJ2-4|NA|NA
CASSNRAGKNIQYF
TGTGCCAGTAGTAACAGGGCCGGGAAAAACATTCAGTACTTC
>TRBV18|TRBJ1-5|NA|NA
CASSPDTYLDVRSQPQHF
TGTGCCAGCTCACCCGATACCTACCTAGACGTCCGCAGTCAGCCCCAGCATTTT
>TRBV6-6|TRBJ1-1|TRBD1|NA
CASSFTGVRTEAFF
TGTGCCAGCAGTTTCACAGGGGTGCGCACTGAAGCTTTCTTT
>TRBV5-1|TRBJ1-2|NA|NA
CASSLQDSNYGYTF
TGCGCCAGCAGCTTGCAGGACAGTAACTATGGCTACACCTTC
>TRBV6-5|TRBJ1-2|TRBD1|NA
CASAYTGQGGGYTF
TGTGCCAGCGCCTACACGGGACAGGGTGGGGGCTACACCTTC
>TRBV18|TRBJ2-7|TRBD1|NA
CASSTRTGAGEQYF
TGTGCCAGCTCAACTCGGACAGGGGCGGGCGAGCAGTACTTC
>TRBV19|TRBJ2-1|NA|NA
CASSIPRTNLEREQFF
TGTGCCAGTAGTATCCCGAGGACTAACCTGGAGAGGGAGCAGTTCTTC
>TRBV29-1|TRBJ2-7|TRBD2|once
CSVAQLGTSGRAGEQYF
TGCAGCGTTGCCCAGCTTGGGACTAGCGGGAGGGCGGGCGAGCAGTACTTC
>TRBV2|TRBJ2-1|NA|NA
CASSRTTVSYNEQFF
TGTGCCAGCAGTAGGACGACAGTGTCCTACAATGAGCAGTTCTTC
>TRBV3-1/TRBV3-2|TRBJ2-7|NA|NA
CASSQDAGLSYEQYF
TGTGCCAGCAGCCAAGACGCAGGTCTGTCCTACGAGCAGTACTTC
>TRBV29-1|TRBJ2-3|TRBD2|NA
CSVLLLAGVIDTQYF
TGCAGCGTTCTTCTCCTAGCGGGAGTAATAGATACGCAGTATTTT
>TRBV6-6|TRBJ2-5|NA|once
CASSPRGRAETQYF
TGTGCCAGCAGTCCCAGGGGCCGTGCTGAGACCCAGTACTTC
>TRBV2|TRBJ1-4|NA|NA
CASSSQGLGEKLFF
TGTGCCAGCAGTTCCCAGGGTTTGGGGGAAAAACTGTTTTTT
>TRBV4-1|TRBJ2-7|NA|NA
CASERGDSSPSGYEQYF
TGCGCCAGCGAAAGGGGGGACAGTAGTCCTTCGGGCTACGAGCAGTACTTC
>TRBV7-2|TRBJ2-3|TRBD2|NA
CASSFPSGGTDTQYF
TGTGCCAGCAGCTTTCCTAGCGGAGGCACAGATACGCAGTATTTT
>TRBV19|TRBJ2-7|NA|NA
CASSDVEGGEQYF
TGTGCCAGTAGCGATGTCGAGGGAGGCGAGCAGTACTTC
>TRBV5-1|TRBJ2-2|NA|NA
CASSLSRGGTGELFF
TGCGCCAGCAGCTTGAGCAGGGGAGGGACCGGGGAGCTGTTTTTT
>TRBV30|TRBJ2-3|TRBD2|NA
CAWSVLAGGPDTQYF
TGTGCCTGGAGTGTACTAGCGGGAGGGCCAGATACGCAGTATTTT
>TRBV9|TRBJ1-5|NA|NA
CASGLGGQDQPQHF
TGTGCCAGCGGCCTAGGGGGGCAGGATCAGCCCCAGCATTTT
>TRBV5-6|TRBJ1-4|TRBD1|once
CASSYTGTGREKLFF
TGTGCCAGCAGCTATACCGGGACAGGTCGGGAAAAACTGTTTTTT
>TRBV28|TRBJ2-1|TRBD2|NA
CASSFASGNYNEQFF
TGTGCCAGCAGTTTTGCTAGCGGGAACTACAATGAGCAGTTCTTC
>TRBV5-1|TRBJ2-3|NA|NA
CASSPSSGWSTDTQYF
TGCGCCAGCAGCCCATCCAGCGGGTGGAGCACAGATACGCAGTATTTT
>TRBV11-2|TRBJ2-7|NA|NA
CASSLVGASYEQYF
TGTGCCAGCAGCTTAGTAGGGGCCTCCTACGAGCAGTACTTC
>TRBV19|TRBJ1-3|NA|NA
CASTRLSSGNTIYF
TGTGCCAGTACGCGGCTGAGCTCTGGAAACACCATATATTTT